Shown below are 31 T cell receptor beta chains from a single sample sequenced in a study of blood T cells in healthy people across ages. The use of a sample-barcoded 5' primer and a J-beta primer mix characterized a second PCR of about 7 to 12 cycles. TCRdb recomputed calls from the 5' RACE reads with MiXCR, one row per CDR3 protein. Of 700,000 or so distinct CDR3 sequences in the sample, 22% were seen once. Sequencing was done on a sample of blood. All receptors derive from a man in his 70s in good health.

The table lists this clonotype with a few counts. V gene TRBV9 combines with J gene TRBJ1-2; maybe TRBD1 (6 bases). The CDR3 consists of 12 residues. Trimming cost V 4 bases and J 8 bases, with 12 bases left between them. Germline loops: CDR1 SGDLS, CDR2 YYNGEE. The CDR3 loop reads CASSPAGAGYTF. CDR3 coding DNA: TGTGCCAGCAGCCCAGCAGGGGCCGGCTACACCTTC. The full variable domain, its missing parts supplied by reference TRBV9 and TRBJ1-2, is DSGVTQTPKHLITATGQRVTLRCSPRSGDLSVYWYQQSLDQGLQFLIQYYNGEERAKGNILERFSAQQFPDLHSELNLSSLELGDSALYFCASSPAGAGYTFGSGTRLTVV.

This rearrangement joins TRBV20-1 to TRBJ2-2; the D gene is possibly TRBD2 (5 bases). CDR1 is DFQATT, CDR2 SNEGSKA, per germline (reference sequence). The CDR3 sequence is 14 residues long. V was pared by 6 bases and J by 5 bases, with 16 bases between. The CDR3 spells CSAESLARTGELFF. The CDR3, as DNA: TGCAGTGCAGAGTCCCTAGCTAGGACCGGGGAGCTGTTTTTT.

A remark on this clonotype: The junction shows a germline mismatch at one end, possibly a read error. This chain links TRBV7-6 with TRBJ1-1; D may be TRBD1 (6 bases). Looked up from germline, CDR1 is SGHVS and CDR2 is FNYEAQ. CDR3 length: 13 amino acids. DNA for the CDR3: TGTGCCAGCAGCAGAGGGGGGTGGACTGAAACTTTCTTT. Amino acids: CASSRGGWTETFF. Using reference TRBV7-6 and TRBJ1-1 for the parts outside the CDR3, the full variable domain is GAGVSQSPRYKVTKRGQDVALRCDPISGHVSLYWYRQALGQGPEFLTYFNYEAQQDKSGLPNDRFSAERPEGSISTLTIQRTEQRDSAMYRCASSRGGWTETFFGQGTRLTVV.

This chain connects TRBV6-6 to TRBJ2-5; D is unclear. The CDR3 extends over 13 amino acids. Germline-derived CDR1 and CDR2 are MNHNY and SVGAGI (reference sequence). The V and J ends lost 2 bases and 5 bases respectively, with 9 bases between them. CDR3 region: CASSYNIWETQYF. For the CDR3, the DNA is TGTGCCAGCAGTTACAATATATGGGAGACCCAGTACTTC.

The chain combines TRBV4-1 with TRBJ2-1; D unresolved. The CDR3 runs to 15 residues. The germline gives CDR1 MGHRA, CDR2 YSYEKL. Trimming cost V 0 bases and J 1 base, with 7 bases left between them. The CDR3 DNA follows: TGCGCCAGCAGCCAAGAGGTGGCTTCCTACAATGAGCAGTTCTTC. This encodes CASSQEVASYNEQFF.

The J gene is TRBJ1-2, the V gene TRBV5-1, with a tentative D call TRBD1 (5 bases). The CDR3 has 14 residues. Germline lookup yields CDR1 SGHRS and CDR2 YFSETQ. V lost 4 bases and J 3 bases, leaving 13 bases between the germline ends. CDR3 coding DNA: TGCGCCAGCAGCCTGGGGGACGGCGACTATGGCTACACCTTC. Its translation is CASSLGDGDYGYTF.

The chain joins TRBV14 to TRBJ2-5; 7 bases align to TRBD2. The length of the CDR3 is 17 residues. With 4 bases clipped from V and 3 bases from J, the junction kept 14 bases outside the gene matches. The germline gives CDR1 SGHDN, CDR2 FVKESK. CDR3 residues: CASSRPPLAARKETQYF. The DNA of the CDR3 is TGTGCCAGCAGCCGCCCCCCTCTAGCGGCCAGGAAAGAGACCCAGTACTTC.

This chain connects TRBV20-1 to TRBJ2-1; 13 bases agree with TRBD2. Trimming at V came to 1 base and at J to 9 bases, leaving 12 bases not matched to a gene. Germline assignment: CDR1 DFQATT and CDR2 SNEGSKA (reference sequence). The CDR3 sequence is 17 residues long. The DNA for the CDR3 is TGCAGTGCTAGAGTCGCATCGGGACTAGCGGGGAGAGGTGAGCAGTTCTTC. Translated, it gives CSARVASGLAGRGEQFF.

This clonotype was seen only a few times. J is TRBJ1-2 and V is TRBV20-1, with 7 bases that match TRBD1. CDR3 length: 14 residues. The J segment lost 2 bases and the V segment lost 3 bases, leaving 6 bases of the junction unmatched. CDR1 DFQATT and CDR2 SNEGSKA come from the germline V gene (reference sequence). Written as DNA, the CDR3 is TGCAGTGCTAGCACTCCGACAGGGAACTATGGCTACACCTTC. It codes for CSASTPTGNYGYTF.

There are a few counts of this clonotype. The CDR3 DNA sequence: TGTGCCAGCAGTCCCCAGGGGCCCAGCAATCAGCCCCAGCATTTT. The encoded protein is CASSPQGPSNQPQHF. This rearrangement joins TRBV28 to TRBJ1-5; a weak D match, TRBD1 (6 bases). Germline loops: CDR1 MDHEN, CDR2 SYDVKM. CDR3 length: 15 amino acids. V lost 5 bases, J lost 1 base, and 12 bases lay in between.

The chain links TRBV7-2 to TRBJ2-4, with a tentative D call TRBD1 (6 bases). The CDR3 consists of 14 residues. Trimming removed 8 bases at V and 6 bases at J, with 17 bases between. CDR1 and CDR2 (germline): SGHTA, FQGNSA. The CDR3 here is CASGQQGRGNIQYF. The CDR3 DNA follows: TGTGCCAGCGGCCAACAGGGCAGGGGAAACATTCAGTACTTC.

This clonotype was picked up a small number of times. The chain combines TRBV20-1 with TRBJ1-2, with 7 bases aligning to TRBD1. This CDR3 is 14 amino acids long. V trimming: 3 bases; J trimming: 3 bases; junction bases outside the gene matches: 7. The V gene's germline CDR1 is DFQATT and CDR2 SNEGSKA (reference sequence). CDR3 sequence (DNA): TGCAGTGCTAGCAAGGACAGGAGCTACTATGGCTACACCTTC. Translating it yields CSASKDRSYYGYTF.

The chain employs TRBV7-9 and TRBJ2-7; D may be TRBD2 (5 bases). V gave up 2 bases and J gave up 2 bases, with 7 bases separating them. Per germline, CDR1 SEHNR and CDR2 FQNEAQ (reference sequence). This CDR3 is built from 13 residues. The CDR3 reads CASSLWETYEQYF. The CDR3 DNA sequence: TGTGCCAGCAGCTTATGGGAGACCTACGAGCAGTACTTC. The full variable domain, its missing parts supplied by reference TRBV7-9 and TRBJ2-7, is DTGVSQNPRHKITKRGQNVTFRCDPISEHNRLYWYRQTLGQGPEFLTYFQNEAQLEKSRLLSDRFSAERPKGSFSTLEIQRTEQGDSAMYLCASSLWETYEQYFGPGTRLTVT.

The rearrangement joins TRBV9 to TRBJ2-1, with D perhaps TRBD2 (6 bases). Germline V gene sequence: CDR1 SGDLS, CDR2 YYNGEE. The CDR3 has 17 amino acids. V lost 4 bases and J 4 bases, leaving 21 bases between the germline ends. The CDR3 DNA is TGTGCCAGCAGCCCAACCCGCCTAGGACGGGGGTACAATGAGCAGTTCTTC. It specifies CASSPTRLGRGYNEQFF.

This clonotype was seen only a few times. The chain joins TRBV20-1 to TRBJ2-1; 11 bases are shared with TRBD1. This CDR3 has 15 amino acids. V dropped 6 bases and J dropped 2; count of bases not matched to a gene: 6. The germline gives CDR1 DFQATT, CDR2 SNEGSKA (reference sequence). For the CDR3, the DNA is TGCAGTGCCACCGGGACAGGGGGTCCCTACAATGAGCAGTTCTTC. This translates into CSATGTGGPYNEQFF.

The chain carries TRBV4-1 and TRBJ2-3, with TRBD2 as a possible D gene (6 bases). The germline CDR1 and CDR2 sequences are MGHRA and YSYEKL. This CDR3 contains 15 residues. Between the trimmed V and J ends, which lost 0 bases and 6 bases, there was a span of 13 bases. In nucleotides, the CDR3 is TGCGCCAGCAGCCAAGATGGGACGGCGGGGGATACGCAGTATTTT. As protein: CASSQDGTAGDTQYF.

The J gene is TRBJ2-3, the V gene TRBV7-6, with D hard to call. The V end was cut by 5 bases, the J end by 3 bases, with 9 bases between. The CDR3 has 13 amino acids. Germline V CDR1 and CDR2: SGHVS, FNYEAQ. CDR3: CASSPTWTDTQYF. The DNA of the CDR3 is TGTGCCAGCAGCCCTACTTGGACAGATACGCAGTATTTT.

The CDR3 here is CASSPRDGNSGANVLTF. The CDR3 coding sequence is TGTGCCAGCTCACCTCGGGACGGCAACTCTGGGGCCAACGTCCTGACTTTC. This chain joins TRBV18 and TRBJ2-6; D tentatively reads TRBD1 or TRBD2 (5 bases each). Trimming took 3 bases from V and 0 from J, leaving 12 bases between them. The CDR3 has 17 amino acids. From germline, CDR1 is KGHSH and CDR2 LQKENI.

The chain uses TRBV28 and TRBJ2-4; D remains ambiguous. V lost 3 bases to trimming and J lost 8 bases, with 8 bases between them. The germline V gene has CDR1 MDHEN and CDR2 SYDVKM. This CDR3 comprises 12 residues. The CDR3 DNA reads as TGTGCCAGCAGTTTTGAAGGGTACATTCAGTACTTC. Translated, it gives CASSFEGYIQYF. Full variable domain (rest looked up from reference TRBV28 and TRBJ2-4): DVKVTQSSRYLVKRTGEKVFLECVQDMDHENMFWYRQDPGLGLRLIYFSYDVKMKEKGDIPEGYSVSREKKERFSLILESASTNQTSMYLCASSFEGYIQYFGAGTRLSVL.

In its sample, this clonotype was seen many times. The genes are TRBV29-1 and TRBJ2-3; no firm D call. CDR1 is SQVTM and CDR2 is ANQGSEA in the germline V gene. CDR3 size: 14 residues. Trimming cost V 2 bases and J 1 base, with 10 bases left between them. This chain's CDR3 is CSVEKQHRTDTQYF. CDR3 in DNA: TGCAGCGTTGAAAAACAGCACCGCACAGATACGCAGTATTTT.

This clonotype turned up a few times. The V and J genes are TRBV7-9 and TRBJ2-5; TRBD1 agrees at 7 bases. The last part of the DNA fits TRBJ2-1 better; the J call may be wrong. CDR3 length: 14 amino acids. The germline V gene encodes CDR1 SEHNR and CDR2 FQNEAQ (reference sequence). The CDR3 DNA is TGTGCCAGCAGCTTATCACAGGGGACGGATGAGCAGTTCTTC. Translating gives CASSLSQGTDEQFF.

V usage is TRBV18 and J usage is TRBJ1-6; tentatively, D is TRBD1 (5 bases). Germline CDR1 is KGHSH and CDR2 is LQKENI. Trimming took off 3 bases at V and 7 bases at J, with 13 bases between the two ends. This CDR3 region has 15 residues. The CDR3 nucleotides are TGTGCCAGCTCACCCCTGGGAGGACAAAATTCACCCCTCCACTTT. It translates to CASSPLGGQNSPLHF.

V gene TRBV4-1 combines with J gene TRBJ1-1; D gene ambiguous. The CDR3 has 15 amino acids. V was cut by 0 bases and J by 1 base, with 9 bases left in between. Germline V gives CDR1 MGHRA, CDR2 YSYEKL. The CDR3: CASSQDDRKNTEAFF. The CDR3, as DNA: TGCGCCAGCAGCCAAGATGACCGGAAGAACACTGAAGCTTTCTTT.

This clonotype has a handful of counts. Its ends do not fully match the called genes, so a read error is possible. The chain links TRBV5-1 to TRBJ2-1, with D tentatively TRBD2 (6 bases). Germline lookup yields CDR1 SGHRS and CDR2 YFSETQ. This CDR3 has 14 amino acids. The CDR3 DNA sequence: TGCGCCAGCAGCTCCCACGTTTCCGGGACGGGGGATTACTTC. As protein: CASSSHVSGTGDYF. The entire variable domain, with the rest obtained from reference TRBV5-1 and TRBJ2-1, is as follows: KAGVTQTPRYLIKTRGQQVTLSCSPISGHRSVSWYQQTPGQGLQFLFEYFSETQRNKGNFPGRFSGRQFSNSRSEMNVSTLELGDSALYLCASSSHVSGTGDYFGPGTRLTVL.

This clonotype was counted only a few times. The genes are TRBV28 and TRBJ2-1; D is undetermined. This CDR3 is built from 12 residues. With 3 bases removed from V and 8 bases from J, the gap between germline ends came to 8 bases. The germline CDR1 and CDR2 sequences are MDHEN and SYDVKM. CDR3: CASSLRRDEQFF. CDR3 DNA: TGTGCCAGCAGTTTGAGGAGAGATGAGCAGTTCTTC. Filled out from reference TRBV28 and TRBJ2-1, the complete variable domain reads DVKVTQSSRYLVKRTGEKVFLECVQDMDHENMFWYRQDPGLGLRLIYFSYDVKMKEKGDIPEGYSVSREKKERFSLILESASTNQTSMYLCASSLRRDEQFFGPGTRLTVL.

The rearrangement joins TRBV30 to TRBJ2-1; D may be TRBD2 (6 bases). Germline V gives CDR1 GTSNPN, CDR2 SVGIG (reference sequence). The CDR3 consists of 14 residues. V was shortened by 5 bases and J by 0 bases, with 11 bases between the two germline ends. The CDR3 sequence: CAWVVSGSYNEQFF. The DNA of the CDR3 is TGTGCCTGGGTTGTTAGCGGCTCCTACAATGAGCAGTTCTTC.

This clonotype showed up just a few times. The CDR3 reads CASSKPSGVGAETQYF. CDR3 DNA sequence: TGTGCCAGCAGTAAACCCTCAGGGGTAGGGGCAGAGACCCAGTACTTC. J is TRBJ2-5 and V is TRBV12-3 or TRBV12-4, with TRBD1 as a possible D gene (6 bases). This CDR3 is 16 amino acids long. V lost 5 bases and J lost 4, with 20 bases in between.

Notes on this clonotype: A junction end diverges from the germline sequence, so it may reflect a read error. The CDR3 DNA follows: TGTGCCACCCTAGCCCCTAGCGAAGGGACCCAGTACTTT. This codes for CATLAPSEGTQYF. The chain has TRBV10-3 and TRBJ2-3; D is possibly TRBD2 (6 bases). Germline V lookup: CDR1 ENHRY, CDR2 SYGVKD. The CDR3 loop spans 13 amino acids.

This clonotype was detected only a few times. The chain links TRBV29-1 to TRBJ2-7; a weak D match, TRBD1 (5 bases). Germline CDR1 is SQVTM and CDR2 is ANQGSEA. V was shortened by 4 bases and J by 3 bases, with 13 bases between the two germline ends. This CDR3 has 13 amino acids. CDR3 protein: CSVGVTELYEQYV. The CDR3 DNA is TGCAGCGTTGGGGTGACAGAACTCTACGAGCAGTACGTC.

The gene calls are TRBV15 and TRBJ2-5; D gene unclear. The last part of the DNA fits TRBJ2-1 better; the J call may be wrong. The CDR3 contains 12 residues. The germline V gene encodes CDR1 LNHNV and CDR2 YYDKDF (reference sequence). The CDR3 loop is CATSRELGEQFF. The CDR3 DNA reads as TGTGCCACCAGCAGGGAGTTGGGTGAGCAGTTCTTC.

The genes are TRBV7-9 and TRBJ1-1, with D uncertain. The CDR3 spans 14 residues. Germline V gives CDR1 SEHNR, CDR2 FQNEAQ (reference sequence). The germline V and J ends were trimmed by 1 base and 4 bases, with 10 bases remaining between them. CDR3 loop: CASSLVSVSTEAFF. CDR3 bases: TGTGCCAGCAGCTTAGTGTCCGTCTCCACTGAAGCTTTCTTT. Filled out from reference TRBV7-9 and TRBJ1-1, the complete variable domain reads DTGVSQNPRHKITKRGQNVTFRCDPISEHNRLYWYRQTLGQGPEFLTYFQNEAQLEKSRLLSDRFSAERPKGSFSTLEIQRTEQGDSAMYLCASSLVSVSTEAFFGQGTRLTVV.